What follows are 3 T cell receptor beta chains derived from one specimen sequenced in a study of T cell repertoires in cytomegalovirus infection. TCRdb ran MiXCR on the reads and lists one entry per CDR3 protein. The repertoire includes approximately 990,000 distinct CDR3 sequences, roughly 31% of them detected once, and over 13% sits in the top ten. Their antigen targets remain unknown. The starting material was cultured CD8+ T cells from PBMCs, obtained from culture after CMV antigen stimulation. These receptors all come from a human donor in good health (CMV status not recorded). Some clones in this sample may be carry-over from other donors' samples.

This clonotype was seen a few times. The CDR3 DNA reads as TGTGCCAGCAGTGAAAAGGAAATGACTGAAGCTTTCTTT. This gives the protein CASSEKEMTEAFF. The chain employs TRBV6-1 and TRBJ1-1; D unclear. The CDR3 totals 13 residues. The germline V gene encodes CDR1 MNHNS and CDR2 SASEGT. V lost 2 bases to trimming and J lost 5 bases, with 9 bases between them.

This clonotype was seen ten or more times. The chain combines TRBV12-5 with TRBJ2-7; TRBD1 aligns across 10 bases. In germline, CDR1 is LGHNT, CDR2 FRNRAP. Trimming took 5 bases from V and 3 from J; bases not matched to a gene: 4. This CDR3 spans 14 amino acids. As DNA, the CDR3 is TGTGCTAGTGGTCCCGGGACAGGGGTCTACGAGCAGTACTTC. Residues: CASGPGTGVYEQYF. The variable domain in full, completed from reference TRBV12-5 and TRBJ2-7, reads DARVTQTPRHKVTEMGQEVTMRCQPILGHNTVFWYRQTMMQGLELLAYFRNRAPLDDSGMPKDRFSAEMPDATLATLKIQPSEPRDSAVYFCASGPGTGVYEQYFGPGTRLTVT.

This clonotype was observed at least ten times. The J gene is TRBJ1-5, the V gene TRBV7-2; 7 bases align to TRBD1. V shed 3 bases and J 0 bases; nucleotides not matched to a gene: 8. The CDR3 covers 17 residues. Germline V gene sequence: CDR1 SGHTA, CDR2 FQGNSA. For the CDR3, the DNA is TGTGCCAGCAGCTTCAGGACAGGAAGCTATAGCAATCAGCCCCAGCATTTT. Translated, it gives CASSFRTGSYSNQPQHF.